This T cell receptor (beta chain) was sequenced in a study of cytomegalovirus exposure and HLA in healthy donors. The PCR used 60 Vbeta and 13 Jbeta primers. TCRdb's copy holds only in-frame clones and misses some; the assay was immunoSEQ multiplex PCR. The sample gives about 200,000 clones, roughly four fifths of which show up once; less than 2% is in the top ten. In regard to this clone: Its antigen is still unknown. This CDR3 is also generated by other DNA sequences in the sample.

Regarding the study as a whole: Being indistinguishable, some V segments were excluded, TRBV6-2 and TRBV6-3 among them. In most subjects, TCR beta sequences reportedly gave accurate predictions of HLA-A and HLA-B alleles.

The germline CDR1 and CDR2 sequences are SNHLY and FYNNEI. The V gene lost 2 bases and the J gene lost 0 bases, with 14 bases spanning the gap. The CDR3 covers 17 residues. Sequencing used PBMCs. The rearrangement links TRBV2 to TRBJ1-3; weak D call: TRBD1 (6 bases). The receptor was derived from a woman between 18 and 29 years old in good health and CMV-seronegative. CDR3 in amino acids: CASSETGFSSSGNTIYF. CDR3 DNA: TGTGCCAGCAGTGAAACAGGGTTCTCGAGCTCTGGAAACACCATATATTTT.